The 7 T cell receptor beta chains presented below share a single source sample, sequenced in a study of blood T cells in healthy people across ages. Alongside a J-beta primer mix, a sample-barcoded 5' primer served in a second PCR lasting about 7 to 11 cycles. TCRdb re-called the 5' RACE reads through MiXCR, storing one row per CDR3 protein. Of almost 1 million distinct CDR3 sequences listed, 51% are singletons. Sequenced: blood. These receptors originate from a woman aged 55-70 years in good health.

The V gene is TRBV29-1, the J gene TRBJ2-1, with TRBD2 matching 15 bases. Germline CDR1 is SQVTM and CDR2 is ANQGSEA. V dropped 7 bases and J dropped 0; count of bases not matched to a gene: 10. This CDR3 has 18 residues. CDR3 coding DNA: TGCAGCGGGAAAGGGGGACTAGCGGGGGGTGGCTCCTACAATGAGCAGTTCTTC. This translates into CSGKGGLAGGGSYNEQFF.

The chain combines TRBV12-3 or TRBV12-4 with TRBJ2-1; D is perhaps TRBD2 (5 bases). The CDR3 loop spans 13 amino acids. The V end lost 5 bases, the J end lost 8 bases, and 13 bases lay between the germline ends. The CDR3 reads CASSLGVPYEQFF. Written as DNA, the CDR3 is TGTGCCAGCAGTCTCGGGGTCCCCTATGAGCAGTTCTTC.

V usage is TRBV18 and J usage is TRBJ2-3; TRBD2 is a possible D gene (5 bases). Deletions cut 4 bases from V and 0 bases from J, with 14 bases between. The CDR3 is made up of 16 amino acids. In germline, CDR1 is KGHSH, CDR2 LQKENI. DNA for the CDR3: TGTGCCAGCTCACTACCAGCCTGGACTAGCACAGATACGCAGTATTTT. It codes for CASSLPAWTSTDTQYF.

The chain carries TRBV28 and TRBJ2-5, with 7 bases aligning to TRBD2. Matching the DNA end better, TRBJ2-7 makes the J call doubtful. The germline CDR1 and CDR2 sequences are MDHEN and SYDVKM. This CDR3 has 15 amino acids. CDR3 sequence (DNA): TGTGCCAGCAGTTTAGGGCGGGGGTTAGCCTACGAGCAGTACTTC. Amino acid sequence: CASSLGRGLAYEQYF.

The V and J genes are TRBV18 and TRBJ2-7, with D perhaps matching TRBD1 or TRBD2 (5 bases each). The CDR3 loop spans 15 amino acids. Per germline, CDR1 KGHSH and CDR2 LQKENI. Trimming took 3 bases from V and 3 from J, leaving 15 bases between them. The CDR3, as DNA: TGTGCCAGCTCACCGGCTCGAGGGGAGAACTACGAGCAGTACTTC. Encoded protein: CASSPARGENYEQYF.

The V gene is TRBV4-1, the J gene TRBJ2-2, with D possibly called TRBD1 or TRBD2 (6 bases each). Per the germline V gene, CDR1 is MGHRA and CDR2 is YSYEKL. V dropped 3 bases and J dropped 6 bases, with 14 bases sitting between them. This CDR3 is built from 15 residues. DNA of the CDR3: TGCGCCAGCAGCCACCCAAAGGGGGAGGCCGGGGAGCTGTTTTTT. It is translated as CASSHPKGEAGELFF.

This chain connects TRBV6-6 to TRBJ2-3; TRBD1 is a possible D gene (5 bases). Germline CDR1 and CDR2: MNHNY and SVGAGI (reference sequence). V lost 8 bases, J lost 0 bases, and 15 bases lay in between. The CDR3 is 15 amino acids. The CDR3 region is CASVDSPRSTDTQYF. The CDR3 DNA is TGTGCCAGCGTCGACAGTCCCAGAAGCACAGATACGCAGTATTTT.